This record concerns one T cell receptor (beta chain) sequence. The antigen is unknown. The sample originates from a study of T cell responses to AZD1222 COVID-19 vaccine. General study findings and limits: Scientists sampled the repertoires only once the peak T cell response had passed.

This table comes from immunoSEQ multiplex PCR, and its TCRdb copy is limited to in-frame clones, with some not included. The listing records more than 110,000 clones. The V and J ends lost 2 bases and 2 bases respectively, with 10 bases between them. CDR3 length equals 14 residues. CDR1 and CDR2 from the germline V gene are MDHEN and SYDVKM. Sequences were obtained from peripheral blood. V gene TRBV28 combines with J gene TRBJ2-7; the D call may be TRBD1 or TRBD2 (5 bases each). This clonotype was sampled from an adult in good health. CDR3 DNA: TGTGCCAGCAGTTTAAACGGGGCCCCCTACGAGCAGTACTTC. This encodes CASSLNGAPYEQYF. Variable domain in full (rest from reference TRBV28 and TRBJ2-7): DVKVTQSSRYLVKRTGEKVFLECVQDMDHENMFWYRQDPGLGLRLIYFSYDVKMKEKGDIPEGYSVSREKKERFSLILESASTNQTSMYLCASSLNGAPYEQYFGPGTRLTVT.